A selection of T cell receptor beta chains follows, all from one sample in a study of shared clonotypes between healthy human individuals. Repertoires were generated with immunoSEQ multiplex PCR, while TCRdb's copy carries only in-frame clones and drops some. This repertoire shows 1,100,000 or so clones, approximately 78% found once; its top ten account for more than 0.5%. Input material: memory CD4+ T cells from PBMCs. Receptor source: a man aged 18 to 29 in good health. Some clones in this sample may be carry-over from other donors' samples. Each CDR3 is given with its conserved first and last residue. The D gene is left open where the match is weak. Only part of the rows carry a size: once, few, many, or a class if the clone is expanded.

v_gene,j_gene,d_gene,abundance,CDR3nt,CDR3aa
TRBV7-3,TRBJ1-2,.,.,TGTGCCAGCAGCTTAACGGCGCAGGGTCTATTTGGCTACACCTTC,CASSLTAQGLFGYTF
TRBV7-3,TRBJ2-6,.,.,TGTGCCAGCAGCTTATCGCGCTCTGGGGCCAACGTCCTGACTTTC,CASSLSRSGANVLTF
TRBV10-3,TRBJ1-5,.,.,TGTGCCATCAGTGACTACGGGATCAATCAGCCCCAGCATTTT,CAISDYGINQPQHF
TRBV4-1,TRBJ2-2,.,few,TGCGCCAGCAGCCGACCCGGGACACAGAACACCGGGGAGCTGTTTTTT,CASSRPGTQNTGELFF
TRBV5-6,TRBJ2-1,.,.,TGTGCCAGCAGCTTGTTCAGGGCCGACCTATACAATGAGCAGTTCTTC,CASSLFRADLYNEQFF
TRBV7-8,TRBJ2-7,TRBD1,.,TGTGCCAGCAGACCTAATTCCGGGACAGGGGTTTACGAGCAGTACTTC,CASRPNSGTGVYEQYF
TRBV7-2,TRBJ2-7,.,.,TGTGCCAGCAGCTTAGAAATTGACTCCTACGAGCAGTACTTC,CASSLEIDSYEQYF
TRBV2,TRBJ2-5,.,.,TGTGCCAGCAATATCGTGTCAGCGATGATGCATACCCAGTACTTC,CASNIVSAMMHTQYF
TRBV30,TRBJ1-1,TRBD1,.,TGTGCCTGGAGCGGACAGGGTGGTGAAGCTTTCTTT,CAWSGQGGEAFF
TRBV10-3,TRBJ1-1,.,.,TGTGCCATCAAGGAGAACACTGAAGCTTTCTTT,CAIKENTEAFF
TRBV7-6,TRBJ2-7,.,.,TGTGCCAGCAGCCAAGAGGGACTGTTCGAGCAGTACTTC,CASSQEGLFEQYF
TRBV19,TRBJ2-5,TRBD2,few,TGTGCCAGTAGCCGGACTAGCGGGATTCTAGCAGAGACCCAGTACTTC,CASSRTSGILAETQYF
TRBV7-2,TRBJ2-1,.,.,TGTGCCAGCAGCCCTGGGACCGGACCGGAGAAGTTCTTC,CASSPGTGPEKFF
TRBV15,TRBJ1-2,.,.,TGTGCCACCAGCAGAGCCGGGAATGGCTACACCTTC,CATSRAGNGYTF
TRBV5-1,TRBJ1-2,.,.,TGCGCCAGCAGCCTGAGGGAAGGGATCGATGGCTACACCTTC,CASSLREGIDGYTF
TRBV5-1,TRBJ2-2,.,.,TGCGCCAGCAGCTTCGACGCGAGCGGGGAGCTGTTTTTT,CASSFDASGELFF
TRBV19,TRBJ1-4,.,few,TGTGCCAGTAGTCTCCTGGTTCATGAAAAACTGTTTTTT,CASSLLVHEKLFF
TRBV9,TRBJ2-1,TRBD2,.,TGTGCCAGCAGCGACTACACACTAGCGGGAGCGAATGAGCAGTTCTTC,CASSDYTLAGANEQFF
TRBV7-3,TRBJ2-5,TRBD2,.,TGTGCCAGCAGCTTATCTGGGCTAGCGGGAGAGACCCAGTACTTC,CASSLSGLAGETQYF
TRBV5-1,TRBJ1-3,TRBD1,.,TGCGCCAGCAGCCGGGACAGCGTCGGAAACACCATATATTTT,CASSRDSVGNTIYF
TRBV28,TRBJ2-1,TRBD1,.,TGTGCCAGCAGTTTGGGACAGGGAGACAATGAGCAGTTCTTC,CASSLGQGDNEQFF
TRBV19,TRBJ1-5,.,.,TGTGCCAGTAGTACCCGACAGGCTAGCAATCAGCCCCAGCATTTT,CASSTRQASNQPQHF
TRBV5-1,TRBJ2-2,TRBD2,.,TGCGCCAGCAGCCGTCTACTAGCGGGAGGCCTCACCGGGGAGCTGTTTTTT,CASSRLLAGGLTGELFF
TRBV7-2,TRBJ2-3,.,.,TGTGCCAGCAGCCCAAAGATCGGTACGCAGTATTTT,CASSPKIGTQYF
TRBV6-1,TRBJ1-5,TRBD1,.,TGTGCCAGCATGCTCTACCGGGACAGGGGATCGCCCCAGCATTTT,CASMLYRDRGSPQHF
TRBV28,TRBJ1-5,TRBD1,few,TGTGCCAGCAGTTTAGGACAGGGCTATCAGCCCCAGCATTTT,CASSLGQGYQPQHF
TRBV2,TRBJ1-4,.,.,TGTGCCAGCATCGTAGGGGGGGCAACTAATGAAAAACTGTTTTTT,CASIVGGATNEKLFF
TRBV2,TRBJ2-2,TRBD2,.,TGTGCCAGCAGTGAATCTAGCGGGAGGGGTGGCGGGGAGCTGTTTTTT,CASSESSGRGGGELFF
TRBV11-1,TRBJ2-3,.,.,TGTGCCAGCAGCTCCCCGAGGGTCGAAAATACGCAGTATTTT,CASSSPRVENTQYF